This T cell receptor beta chain is drawn from a study of memory CD4+ T cells and cytomegalovirus serostatus (dated by TCRdb to the late 2010s). Notes on the research overall: The cohort included roughly 33 healthy adults from Belgium, of whom 9 were CMV seropositive and approximately 24 were CMV seronegative. CD4+ memory TCRbeta repertoires of a Belgian cohort with known cytomegalovirus serostatus were sequenced in order to replicate a published TCR-based CMV serostatus classifier. The research as a whole found: For CMV serostatus prediction, a median bootstrapped AUC of about 0.94 was reached with the original framework, and a median bootstrapped AUC of about 0.89 was reached with a US-trained random forest. The original-framework classifier achieved a median bootstrapped AUC of almost 0.97 with a 95% CI of 0.76-1.00 on the Belgian cohort. The results were interpreted as suggesting that the CMV-associated TCR signature is largely present in the CD4+ memory repertoire. Among the 160 or so previously reported CMV-associated TCRbeta sequences, some 62 showed up in the CD4+ memory repertoires, with each one found in between one and five individuals. Only CD4+CD45RO+ memory cells were sequenced, in contrast to the original study, in which naive and memory CD4+ and CD8+ populations were covered.

The Quick-DNA Microprep Kit was used to extract genomic DNA from the sorted cells. Amplification of TCRbeta DNA was done with the immunoSEQ hsTCRbeta kit, following the protocol from the manufacturer. An Illumina MiSeq instrument was used to sequence the TCRbeta libraries. Processing in the source paper ran as follows. Once out-of-frame sequences had been removed, 2,204,828 distinct TCRbeta sequences were left, which works out to an average of about 71,000 per individual. Each individual was scored by the count of over 150 previously reported CMV-associated TCRbeta sequences and the total productive distinct TCRbeta count. A beta-binomial model was reimplemented in Python, and scikit-learn random forests with default parameters were trained on US cohort data. On the Belgian cohort, classifier performance was reported as the median AUC, along with percentile confidence intervals, across 10,000 bootstrap iterations. Here the immuneACCESS table is served through TCRdb, limited to in-frame sequences with V and J called. Missing clones are a known gap in these copies; in checked studies unresolved V genes cover under half, and the rest lacks a known reason. That table is the source of V, J and clone size, and D and trimming were worked out from the DNA. The sample table lists just under 40,000 clones, around 84% of them with a count of one. The top ten constitute 0.78% of the sample.

As regards this clone: The specificity of this receptor is unknown. Nothing much larger sits one base from this clone, and base qualities are not available.

Single viable CD3+CD4+CD8-CD45RO+ cells were sorted as memory CD4+ T cells on a FACSAria II. CMV serostatus was determined using a Roche Elecsys assay that detects serum IgG against CMV pp150, pp28, p38 and p52. After thawing, total CD4+ T cells were enriched by positive selection with CD4 magnetic microbeads. Samples originated from another study that specifically interrogated the CD4+ T cell memory repertoire. Peripheral blood mononuclear cells were isolated and cryopreserved following standard operating procedures; serum was stored at -80 °C. The staining relied on CD3-PerCP (BW264/56), CD4-APC (RPA-T4), CD45RO-PE (UCHT1) and CD8-Pacific Orange (3B5) antibodies, and Sytox blue was used to exclude non-viable cells. Inclusive of the bounding cysteine and phenylalanine, the CDR3 is 15 residues long. The DNA shown is the 45-base CDR3, in frame from base 1. Ends trimmed: V by 4 bases, J by 2 bases; bases unmatched to a gene: 3. CDR1 and CDR2 were assigned from the germline V gene (reference sequence) as SGHNT and YYREEE.

The TCR originated in an adult in good health and CMV-seronegative. Sequenced input: memory CD4+ T cells from blood. The receptor chain draws on TRBV5-4 and TRBJ2-3, with TRBD2 identical over 11 junction bases. The nucleotides read TGTGCCAGCAGCCCGACTAGCGGGAACACAGATACGCAGTATTTT. This yields the protein CASSPTSGNTDTQYF.